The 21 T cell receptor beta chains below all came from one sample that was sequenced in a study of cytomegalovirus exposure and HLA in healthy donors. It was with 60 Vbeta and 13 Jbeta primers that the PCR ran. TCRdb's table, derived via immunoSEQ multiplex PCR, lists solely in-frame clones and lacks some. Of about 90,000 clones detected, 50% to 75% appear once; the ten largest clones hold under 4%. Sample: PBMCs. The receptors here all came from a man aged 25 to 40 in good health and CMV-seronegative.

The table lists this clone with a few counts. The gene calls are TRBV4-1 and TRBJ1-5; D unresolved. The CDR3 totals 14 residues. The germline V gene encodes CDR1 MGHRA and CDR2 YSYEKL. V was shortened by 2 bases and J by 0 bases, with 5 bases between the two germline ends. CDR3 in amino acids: CASSQPISNQPQHF. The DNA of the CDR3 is TGCGCCAGCAGCCAACCCATTAGCAATCAGCCCCAGCATTTT.

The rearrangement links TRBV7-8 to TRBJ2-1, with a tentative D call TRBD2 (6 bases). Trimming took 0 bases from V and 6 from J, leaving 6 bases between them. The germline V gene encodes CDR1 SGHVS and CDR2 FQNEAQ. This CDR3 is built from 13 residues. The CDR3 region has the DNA TGTGCCAGCAGCTTAGCCGGGAGCAATGAGCAGTTCTTC. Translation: CASSLAGSNEQFF.

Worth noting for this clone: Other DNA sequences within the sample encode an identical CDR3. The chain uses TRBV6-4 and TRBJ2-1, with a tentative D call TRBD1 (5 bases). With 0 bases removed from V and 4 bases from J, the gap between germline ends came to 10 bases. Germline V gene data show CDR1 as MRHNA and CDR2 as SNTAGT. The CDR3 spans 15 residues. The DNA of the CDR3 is TGTGCCAGCAGTGACTCGGCAGGGTCTTACAATGAGCAGTTCTTC. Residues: CASSDSAGSYNEQFF.

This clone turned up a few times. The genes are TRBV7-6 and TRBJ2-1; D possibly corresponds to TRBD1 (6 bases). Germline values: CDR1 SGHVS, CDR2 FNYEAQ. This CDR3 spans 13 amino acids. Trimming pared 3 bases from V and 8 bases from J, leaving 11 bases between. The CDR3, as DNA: TGTGCCAGCAGCTTGGGGACATATTATGAGCAGTTCTTC. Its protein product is CASSLGTYYEQFF.

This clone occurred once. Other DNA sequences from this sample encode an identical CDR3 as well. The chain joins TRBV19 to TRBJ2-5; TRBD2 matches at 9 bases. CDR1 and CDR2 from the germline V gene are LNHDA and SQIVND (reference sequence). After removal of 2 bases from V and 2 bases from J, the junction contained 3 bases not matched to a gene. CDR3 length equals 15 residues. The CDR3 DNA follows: TGTGCCAGTAGTATACCTGCGGGGGGGCAAGAGACCCAGTACTTC. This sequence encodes CASSIPAGGQETQYF.

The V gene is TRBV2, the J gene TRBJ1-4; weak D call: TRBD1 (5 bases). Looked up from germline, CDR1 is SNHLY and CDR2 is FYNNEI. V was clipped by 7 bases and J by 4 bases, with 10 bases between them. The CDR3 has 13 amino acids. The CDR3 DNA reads TGTGCCAGCATTCCACAGGTTAATGAAAAACTGTTTTTT. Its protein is CASIPQVNEKLFF. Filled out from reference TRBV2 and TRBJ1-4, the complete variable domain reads EPEVTQTPSHQVTQMGQEVILRCVPISNHLYFYWYRQILGQKVEFLVSFYNNEISEKSEIFDDQFSVERPDGSNFTLKIRSTKLEDSAMYFCASIPQVNEKLFFGSGTQLSVL.

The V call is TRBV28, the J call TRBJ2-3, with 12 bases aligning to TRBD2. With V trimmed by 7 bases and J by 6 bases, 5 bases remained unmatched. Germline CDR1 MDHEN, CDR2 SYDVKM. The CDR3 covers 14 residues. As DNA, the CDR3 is TGTGCCAGCACCCTAGCGGGGGGGGCGGATACGCAGTATTTT. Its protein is CASTLAGGADTQYF.

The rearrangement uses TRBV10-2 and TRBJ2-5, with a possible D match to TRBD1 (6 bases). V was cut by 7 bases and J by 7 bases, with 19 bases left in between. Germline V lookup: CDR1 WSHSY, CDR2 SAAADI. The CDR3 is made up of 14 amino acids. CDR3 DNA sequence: TGCGCCAGCACACCTGGGCAGGGGCCAATGACCCAGTACTTC. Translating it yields CASTPGQGPMTQYF.

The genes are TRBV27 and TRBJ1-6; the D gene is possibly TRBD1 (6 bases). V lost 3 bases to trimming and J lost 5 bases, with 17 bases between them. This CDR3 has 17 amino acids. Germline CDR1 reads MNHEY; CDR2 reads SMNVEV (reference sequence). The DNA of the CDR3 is TGTGCCAGCAGTTTTAGGACAGCCTGGAGGAATAATTCACCCCTCCACTTT. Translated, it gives CASSFRTAWRNNSPLHF.

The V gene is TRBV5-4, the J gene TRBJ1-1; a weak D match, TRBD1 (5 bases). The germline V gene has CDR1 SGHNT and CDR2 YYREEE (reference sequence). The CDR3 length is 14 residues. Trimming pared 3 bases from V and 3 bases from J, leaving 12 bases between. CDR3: CASSWPGGDTEAFF. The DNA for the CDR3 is TGTGCCAGCAGCTGGCCCGGGGGGGACACTGAAGCTTTCTTT.

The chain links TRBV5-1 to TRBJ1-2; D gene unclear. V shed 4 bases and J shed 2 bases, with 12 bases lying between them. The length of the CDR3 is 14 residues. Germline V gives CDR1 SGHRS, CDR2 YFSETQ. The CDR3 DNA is TGCGCCAGCAGCCCCCAGAGGGTAAACTATGGCTACACCTTC. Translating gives CASSPQRVNYGYTF.

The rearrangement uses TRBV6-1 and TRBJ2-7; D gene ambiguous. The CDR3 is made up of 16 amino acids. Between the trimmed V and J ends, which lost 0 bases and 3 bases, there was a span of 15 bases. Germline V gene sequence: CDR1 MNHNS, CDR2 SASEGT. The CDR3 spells CASSEALLAPIYEQYF. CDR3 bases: TGTGCCAGCAGTGAAGCGCTTCTTGCACCTATCTACGAGCAGTACTTC.

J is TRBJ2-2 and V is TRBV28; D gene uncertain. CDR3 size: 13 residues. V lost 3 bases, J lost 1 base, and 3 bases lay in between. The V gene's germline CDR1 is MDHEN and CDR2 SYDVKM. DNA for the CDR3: TGTGCCAGCAGTTTCCTGAACACCGGGGAGCTGTTTTTT. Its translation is CASSFLNTGELFF.

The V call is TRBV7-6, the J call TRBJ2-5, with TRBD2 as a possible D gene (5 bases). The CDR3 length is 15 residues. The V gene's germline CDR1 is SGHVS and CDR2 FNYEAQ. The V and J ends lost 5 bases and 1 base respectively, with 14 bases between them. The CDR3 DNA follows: TGTGCCAGCAGCGAGGCGGGTAACCTCCAAGAGACCCAGTACTTC. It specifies CASSEAGNLQETQYF.

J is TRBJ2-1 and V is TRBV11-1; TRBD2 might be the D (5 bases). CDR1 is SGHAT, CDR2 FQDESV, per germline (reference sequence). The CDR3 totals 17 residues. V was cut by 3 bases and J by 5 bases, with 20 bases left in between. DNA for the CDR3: TGTGCCAGCAGCTTTGGAGTTGGAGGAGTCGTCCACAATGAGCAGTTCTTC. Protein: CASSFGVGGVVHNEQFF.

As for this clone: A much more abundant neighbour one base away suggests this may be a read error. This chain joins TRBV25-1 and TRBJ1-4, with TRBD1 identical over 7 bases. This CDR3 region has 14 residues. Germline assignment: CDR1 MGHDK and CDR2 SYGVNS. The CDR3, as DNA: TGTGCCAACAGTAAGACAGGGCTTCGTGAAAAACTGTTTTTT. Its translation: CANSKTGLREKLFF.

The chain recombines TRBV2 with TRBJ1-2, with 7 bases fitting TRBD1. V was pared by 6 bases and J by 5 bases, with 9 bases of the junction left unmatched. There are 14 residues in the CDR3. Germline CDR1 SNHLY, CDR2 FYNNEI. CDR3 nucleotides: TGTGCCAGCAGCCCAGACAGGGTCTGGTATGGCTACACCTTC. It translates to CASSPDRVWYGYTF.

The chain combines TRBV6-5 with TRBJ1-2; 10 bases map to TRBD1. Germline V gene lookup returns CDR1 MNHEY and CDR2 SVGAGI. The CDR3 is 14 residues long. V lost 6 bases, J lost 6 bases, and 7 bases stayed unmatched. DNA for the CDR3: TGTGCCAGCAGGACGACAGGGGGCGCGGATGGCTACACCTTC. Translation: CASRTTGGADGYTF.

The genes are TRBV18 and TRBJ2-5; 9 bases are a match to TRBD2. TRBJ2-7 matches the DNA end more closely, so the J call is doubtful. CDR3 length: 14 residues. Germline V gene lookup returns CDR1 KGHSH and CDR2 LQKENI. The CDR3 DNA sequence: TGTGCCAGCTCACCACTAGCGGGAGAATTCGAGCAGTACTTC. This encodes CASSPLAGEFEQYF.

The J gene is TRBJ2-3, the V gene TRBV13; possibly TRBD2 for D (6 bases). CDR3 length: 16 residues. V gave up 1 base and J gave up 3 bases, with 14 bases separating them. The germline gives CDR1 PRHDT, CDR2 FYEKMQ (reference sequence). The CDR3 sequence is CASSLVPGEGTDTQYF. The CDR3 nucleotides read TGTGCCAGCAGCTTAGTACCGGGAGAGGGGACAGATACGCAGTATTTT.

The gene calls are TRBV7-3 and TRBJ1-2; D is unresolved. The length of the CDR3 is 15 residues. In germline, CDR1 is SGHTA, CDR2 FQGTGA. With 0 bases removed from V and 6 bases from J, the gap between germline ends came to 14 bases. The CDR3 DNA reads TGTGCCAGCAGCTTAACCGGCGGGGAGGGAGATGGCTACACCTTC. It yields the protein CASSLTGGEGDGYTF.